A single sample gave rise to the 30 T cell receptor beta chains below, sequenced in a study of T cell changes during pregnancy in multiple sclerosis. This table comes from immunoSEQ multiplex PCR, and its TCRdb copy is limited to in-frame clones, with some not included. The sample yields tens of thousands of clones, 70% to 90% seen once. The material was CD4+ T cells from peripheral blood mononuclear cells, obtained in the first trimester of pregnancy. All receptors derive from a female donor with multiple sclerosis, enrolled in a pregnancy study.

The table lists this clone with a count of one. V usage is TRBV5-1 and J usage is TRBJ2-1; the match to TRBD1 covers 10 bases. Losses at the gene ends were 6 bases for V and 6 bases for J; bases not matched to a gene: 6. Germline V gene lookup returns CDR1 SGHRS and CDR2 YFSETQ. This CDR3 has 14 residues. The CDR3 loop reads CASNRQGAGNEQFF. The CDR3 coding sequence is TGCGCCAGCAACAGACAGGGGGCCGGCAATGAGCAGTTCTTC.

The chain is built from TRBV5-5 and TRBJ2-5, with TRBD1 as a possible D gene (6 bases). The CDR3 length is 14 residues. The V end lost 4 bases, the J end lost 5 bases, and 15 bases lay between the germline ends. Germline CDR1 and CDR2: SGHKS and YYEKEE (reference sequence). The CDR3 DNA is TGTGCCAGCAGCCTCCCAGGGGCGGTGGAGACCCAGTACTTC. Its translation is CASSLPGAVETQYF.

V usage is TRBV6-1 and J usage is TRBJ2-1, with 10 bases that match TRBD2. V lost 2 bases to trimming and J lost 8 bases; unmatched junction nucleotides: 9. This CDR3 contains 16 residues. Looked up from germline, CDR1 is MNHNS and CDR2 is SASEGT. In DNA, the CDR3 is TGTGCCAGCAGTGAAAGTCTACTAGCGGGATCGGATGAGCAGTTCTTC. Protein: CASSESLLAGSDEQFF.

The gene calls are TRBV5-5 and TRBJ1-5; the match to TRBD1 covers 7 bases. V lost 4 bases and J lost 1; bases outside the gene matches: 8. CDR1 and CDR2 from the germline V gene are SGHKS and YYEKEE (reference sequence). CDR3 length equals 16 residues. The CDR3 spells CASSTTSTGSNQPQHF. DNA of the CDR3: TGTGCCAGCAGCACGACTTCGACAGGGAGCAATCAGCCCCAGCATTTT.

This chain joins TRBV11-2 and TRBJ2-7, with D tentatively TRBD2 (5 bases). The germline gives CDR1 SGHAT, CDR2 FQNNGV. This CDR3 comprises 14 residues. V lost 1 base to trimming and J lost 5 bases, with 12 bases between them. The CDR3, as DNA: TGTGCCAGCAGCTTAGGTACGGGGTCCAACGAGCAGTACTTC. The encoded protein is CASSLGTGSNEQYF. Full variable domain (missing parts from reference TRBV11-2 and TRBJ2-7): EAGVAQSPRYKIIEKRQSVAFWCNPISGHATLYWYQQILGQGPKLLIQFQNNGVVDDSQLPKDRFSAERLKGVDSTLKIQPAKLEDSAVYLCASSLGTGSNEQYFGPGTRLTVT.

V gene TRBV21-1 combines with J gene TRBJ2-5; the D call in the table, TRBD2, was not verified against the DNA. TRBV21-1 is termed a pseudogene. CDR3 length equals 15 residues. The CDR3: CASSLKAAVQETQYF. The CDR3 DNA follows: TGTGCCAGCAGTCTAAAGGCGGCGGTACAAGAGACCCAGTACTTC.

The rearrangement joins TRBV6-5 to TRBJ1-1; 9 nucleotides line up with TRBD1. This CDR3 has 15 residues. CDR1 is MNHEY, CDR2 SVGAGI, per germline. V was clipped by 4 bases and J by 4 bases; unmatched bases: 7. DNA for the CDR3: TGTGCCAGCAGTTCCCAGGACAGGGGATTCACTGAAGCTTTCTTT. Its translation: CASSSQDRGFTEAFF.

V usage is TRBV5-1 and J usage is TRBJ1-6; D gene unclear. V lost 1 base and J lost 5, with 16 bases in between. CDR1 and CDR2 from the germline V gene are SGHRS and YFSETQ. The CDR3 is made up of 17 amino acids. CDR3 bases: TGCGCCAGCAGCTTGAGGCCTGGGCTAAATAATAATTCACCCCTCCACTTT. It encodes CASSLRPGLNNNSPLHF.

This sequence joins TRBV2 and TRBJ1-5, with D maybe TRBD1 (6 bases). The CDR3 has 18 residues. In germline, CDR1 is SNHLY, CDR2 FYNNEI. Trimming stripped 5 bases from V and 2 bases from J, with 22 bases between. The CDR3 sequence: CASSTPNKQGVGNQPQHF. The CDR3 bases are TGTGCCAGCAGTACGCCAAACAAACAGGGTGTAGGCAATCAGCCCCAGCATTTT.

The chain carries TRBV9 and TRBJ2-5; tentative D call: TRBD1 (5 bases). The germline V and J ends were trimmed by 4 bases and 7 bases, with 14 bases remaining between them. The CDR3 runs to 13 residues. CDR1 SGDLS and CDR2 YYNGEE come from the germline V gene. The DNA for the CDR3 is TGTGCCAGCAGCACAGGTAGGGGATGGACCCAGTACTTC. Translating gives CASSTGRGWTQYF.

The CDR3 nucleotides read TGTGCCAGCAGACAAGGAGGACAGACCCCCTCTGGGGCCAACGTCCTGACTTTC. This sequence encodes CASRQGGQTPSGANVLTF. The chain recombines TRBV12-1 with TRBJ2-6; whether TRBD1, the table's D call, matches the DNA was not checked. TRBV12-1 is termed a pseudogene. CDR3 length: 18 residues.

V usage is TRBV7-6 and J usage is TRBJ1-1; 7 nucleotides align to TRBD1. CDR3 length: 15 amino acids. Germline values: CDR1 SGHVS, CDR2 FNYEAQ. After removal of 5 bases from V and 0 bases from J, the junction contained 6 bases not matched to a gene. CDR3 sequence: CASSNRGQLNTEAFF. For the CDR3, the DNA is TGTGCCAGCAGCAATCGGGGACAGTTGAACACTGAAGCTTTCTTT.

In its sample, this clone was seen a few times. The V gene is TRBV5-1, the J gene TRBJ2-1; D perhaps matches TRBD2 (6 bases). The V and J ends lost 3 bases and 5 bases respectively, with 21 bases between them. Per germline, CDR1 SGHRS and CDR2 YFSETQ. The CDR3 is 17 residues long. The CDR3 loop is CASSSTPGTLGDNEQFF. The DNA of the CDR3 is TGCGCCAGCAGCTCAACACCCGGGACTTTAGGGGACAATGAGCAGTTCTTC.

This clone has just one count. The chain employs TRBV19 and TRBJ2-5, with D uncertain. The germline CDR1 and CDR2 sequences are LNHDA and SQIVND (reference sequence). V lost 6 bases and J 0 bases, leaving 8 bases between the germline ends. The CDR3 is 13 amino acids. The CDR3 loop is CASSSQYQETQYF. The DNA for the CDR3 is TGTGCCAGTAGCTCACAGTACCAAGAGACCCAGTACTTC.

CDR3 amino acids: CASSARGSTGELFF. Written as DNA, the CDR3 is TGTGCCAGCAGTGCTAGGGGGTCCACCGGGGAGCTGTTTTTT. The chain uses TRBV27 and TRBJ2-2, with a possible D match to TRBD1 (6 bases). Trimming stripped 5 bases from V and 4 bases from J, with 11 bases between. CDR3 length: 14 amino acids. The V gene's germline CDR1 is MNHEY and CDR2 SMNVEV (reference sequence).

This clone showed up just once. CDR3 coding DNA: TGTGCCAGCAGCGTAAGCGGGAGGATGACCGGGGAGCTGTTTTTT. Translated: CASSVSGRMTGELFF. This sequence joins TRBV9 and TRBJ2-2, with 9 positions matching TRBD2. With V trimmed by 1 base and J by 5 bases, 3 bases remained unmatched. CDR1 is SGDLS, CDR2 YYNGEE, per germline. The CDR3 has 15 amino acids.

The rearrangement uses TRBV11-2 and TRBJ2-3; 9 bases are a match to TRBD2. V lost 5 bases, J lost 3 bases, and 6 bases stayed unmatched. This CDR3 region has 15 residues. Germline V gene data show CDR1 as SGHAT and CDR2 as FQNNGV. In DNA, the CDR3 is TGTGCCAGCAGCCCCAGAGCGGGGGGAACAGATACGCAGTATTTT. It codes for CASSPRAGGTDTQYF.

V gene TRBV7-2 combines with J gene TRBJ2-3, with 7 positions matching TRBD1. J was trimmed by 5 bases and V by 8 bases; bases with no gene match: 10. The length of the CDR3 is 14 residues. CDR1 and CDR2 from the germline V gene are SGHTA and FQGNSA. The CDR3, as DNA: TGTGCCAGCCGCCGGGACAGAAGGATAGATACGCAGTATTTT. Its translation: CASRRDRRIDTQYF.

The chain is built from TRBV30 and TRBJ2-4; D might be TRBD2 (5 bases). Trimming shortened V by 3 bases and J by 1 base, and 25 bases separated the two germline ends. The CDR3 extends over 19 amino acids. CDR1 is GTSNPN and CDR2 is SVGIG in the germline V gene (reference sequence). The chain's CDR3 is CAWRWKGFEGGGAKNIQYF. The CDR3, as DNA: TGTGCCTGGAGGTGGAAGGGATTTGAGGGCGGTGGGGCCAAAAACATTCAGTACTTC.

The CDR3 DNA is TGTGCCAGCAGCCTACCCGGACAGGGAACCGGGGAGCTGTTTTTT. Residues: CASSLPGQGTGELFF. The rearrangement uses TRBV7-8 and TRBJ2-2; 8 nucleotides match TRBD1. Per germline, CDR1 SGHVS and CDR2 FQNEAQ. CDR3 size: 15 residues. V gave up 5 bases and J gave up 5 bases; unmatched junction bases: 7.

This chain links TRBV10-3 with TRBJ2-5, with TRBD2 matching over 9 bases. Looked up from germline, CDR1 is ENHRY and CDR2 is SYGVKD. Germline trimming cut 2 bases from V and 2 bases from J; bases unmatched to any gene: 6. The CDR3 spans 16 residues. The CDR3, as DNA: TGTGCCATCAGTGAGAACCCTAGCGGGGTACAAGAGACCCAGTACTTC. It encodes CAISENPSGVQETQYF.

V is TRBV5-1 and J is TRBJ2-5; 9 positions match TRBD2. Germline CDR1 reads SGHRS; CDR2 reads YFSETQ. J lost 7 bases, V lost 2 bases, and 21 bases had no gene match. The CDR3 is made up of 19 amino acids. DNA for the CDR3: TGCGCCAGCAGCTTAAGCACCCGAGGGTCTAGCGGGAATCTTGGGACCCAGTACTTC. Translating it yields CASSLSTRGSSGNLGTQYF. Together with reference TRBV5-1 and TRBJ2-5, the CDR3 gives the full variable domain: KAGVTQTPRYLIKTRGQQVTLSCSPISGHRSVSWYQQTPGQGLQFLFEYFSETQRNKGNFPGRFSGRQFSNSRSEMNVSTLELGDSALYLCASSLSTRGSSGNLGTQYFGPGTRLLVL.

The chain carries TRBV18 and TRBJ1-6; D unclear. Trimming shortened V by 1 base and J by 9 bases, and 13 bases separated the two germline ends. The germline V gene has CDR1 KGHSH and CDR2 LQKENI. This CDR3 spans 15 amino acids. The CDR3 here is CASSPQQRGGSPLHF. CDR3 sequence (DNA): TGTGCCAGCTCACCACAACAGCGGGGTGGTTCACCCCTCCACTTT.

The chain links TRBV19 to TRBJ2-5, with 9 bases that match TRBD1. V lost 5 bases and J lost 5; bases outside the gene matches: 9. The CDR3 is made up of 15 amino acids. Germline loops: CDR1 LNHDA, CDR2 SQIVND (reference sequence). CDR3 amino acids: CASSPRTGVGETQYF. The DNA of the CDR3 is TGTGCCAGTAGTCCTCGGACAGGGGTAGGGGAGACCCAGTACTTC.

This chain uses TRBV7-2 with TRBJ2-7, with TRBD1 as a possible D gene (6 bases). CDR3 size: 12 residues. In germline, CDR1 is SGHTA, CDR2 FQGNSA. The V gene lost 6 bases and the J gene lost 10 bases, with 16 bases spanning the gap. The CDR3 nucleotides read TGTGCCAGCAGTCTTCTGACAGGACCTCAGTACTTC. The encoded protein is CASSLLTGPQYF.

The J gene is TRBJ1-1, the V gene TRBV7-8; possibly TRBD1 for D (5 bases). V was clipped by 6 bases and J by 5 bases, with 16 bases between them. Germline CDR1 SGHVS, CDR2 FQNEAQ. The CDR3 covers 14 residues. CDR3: CASRSQGGGTEAFF. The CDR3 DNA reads TGTGCCAGCAGATCTCAGGGAGGCGGAACTGAAGCTTTCTTT.

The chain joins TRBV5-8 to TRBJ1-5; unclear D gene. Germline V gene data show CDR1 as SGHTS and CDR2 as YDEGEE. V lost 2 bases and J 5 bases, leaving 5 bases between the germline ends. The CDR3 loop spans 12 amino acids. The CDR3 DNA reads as TGTGCCAGCAGCTTAAGCCATCAGCCCCAGCATTTT. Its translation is CASSLSHQPQHF.

The CDR3 reads CSTYGQKSYNEQFF. The CDR3 nucleotides read TGCAGCACCTATGGACAGAAATCCTACAATGAGCAGTTCTTC. The chain is built from TRBV29-1 and TRBJ2-1; TRBD1 might be the D (6 bases). Germline CDR1 reads SQVTM; CDR2 reads ANQGSEA. The CDR3 has 14 residues. V shed 8 bases and J shed 1 base, with 15 bases lying between them.

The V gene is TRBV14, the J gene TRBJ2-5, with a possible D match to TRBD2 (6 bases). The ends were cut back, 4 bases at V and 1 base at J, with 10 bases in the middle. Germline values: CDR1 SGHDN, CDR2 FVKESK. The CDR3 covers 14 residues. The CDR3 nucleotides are TGTGCCAGCAGCCTCCGGGACTTCCAAGAGACCCAGTACTTC. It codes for CASSLRDFQETQYF.

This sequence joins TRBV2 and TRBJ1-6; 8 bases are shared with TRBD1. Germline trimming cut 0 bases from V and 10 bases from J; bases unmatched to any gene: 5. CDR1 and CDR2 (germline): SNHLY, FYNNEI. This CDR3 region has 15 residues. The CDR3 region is CASSEAGQGVSPLHF. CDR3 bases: TGTGCCAGCAGTGAAGCCGGACAGGGTGTATCACCCCTCCACTTT.